This T cell receptor beta chain was profiled in a study of cytomegalovirus exposure and HLA in healthy donors. Overall study results and limits: Several top significant clusters appeared, in a later analysis, to be linked to common viral pathogens. Later work associated more than 15,000 TCR beta sequences with HLA alleles at 0.05 false discovery rate.

13 Jbeta primers and 60 Vbeta primers were used for the PCR. Sequencing used immunoSEQ multiplex PCR; TCRdb keeps in-frame clones, though not all of them. The repertoire holds fewer than 100,000 clones, with less than 8% as singletons. This clone came up a few times. Its cognate antigen is unknown. Looked up from germline, CDR1 is MDHEN and CDR2 is SYDVKM. V was cut by 3 bases and J by 10 bases, with 13 bases left in between. The length of the CDR3 is 13 residues. Sequenced material: PBMCs. The chain has TRBV28 and TRBJ1-5, with a tentative D call TRBD1 (5 bases). This receptor was obtained from a man between 45 and 60 years old in good health and CMV-seronegative. In DNA, the CDR3 is TGTGCCAGCAGTTTGGGGAAACAGGATCCCCAGCATTTT. Translated, it gives CASSLGKQDPQHF.